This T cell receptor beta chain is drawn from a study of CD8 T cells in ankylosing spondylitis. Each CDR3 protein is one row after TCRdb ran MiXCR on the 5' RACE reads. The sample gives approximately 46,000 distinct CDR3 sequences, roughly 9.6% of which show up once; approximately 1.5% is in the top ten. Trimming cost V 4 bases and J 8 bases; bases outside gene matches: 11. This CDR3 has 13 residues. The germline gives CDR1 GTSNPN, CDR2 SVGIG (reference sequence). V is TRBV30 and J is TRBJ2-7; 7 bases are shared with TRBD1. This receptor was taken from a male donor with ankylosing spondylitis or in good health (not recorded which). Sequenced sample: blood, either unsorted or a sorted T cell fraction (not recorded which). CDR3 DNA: TGTGCCTGGAACTTGAACAGGGGAACTAAGCAGTACTTC. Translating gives CAWNLNRGTKQYF.